The 25 T cell receptor beta chains below all came from one sample that was sequenced in a study of human T cells and chemical hapten exposure (TCRdb year 2021). The time point label corresponds to: pre-sensitization, week 0. The sample's treatment or condition label is to be understood as: therapeutic diphenylcyclopropenone sensitization with weekly scalp DPC. The library was produced with RACE. The instrument given in TCRdb is NextSeq 500. TCRdb's own reprocessing of the public reads used fastp at Q25 and MiXCR and kept productive beta chains. All rows with the same CDR3 protein become a single entry with the most common DNA and genes. Recorded for this sample are more than 250,000 distinct CDR3 sequences; about 9.4% of them occurred a single time. 2% to 3% of the sample lies in the top ten. The sample in question was whole blood, obtained in connection with sensitization to the hapten diphenylcyclopropenone (DPC). The receptors shown here come from a woman between 40 and 55 years old with alopecia areata. Some clones in this sample may be carry-over from other donors' samples.

On this clonotype itself: A read error may account for a junction end that differs from germline. The chain links TRBV7-2 to TRBJ1-4; 7 positions agree with TRBD1. Germline loops: CDR1 SGHTA, CDR2 FQGNSA. This CDR3 is built from 13 residues. CDR3 amino acids: CASSLGVTGTKTF. The CDR3 bases are TGTGCCAGCAGCTTAGGGGTGACAGGGACCAAGACTTTT.

The V call is TRBV10-3, the J call TRBJ2-3, with D unresolved. This CDR3 has 13 amino acids. Germline-derived CDR1 and CDR2 are ENHRY and SYGVKD. V dropped 5 bases and J dropped 6 bases, with 12 bases sitting between them. For the CDR3, the DNA is TGTGCCATCAGTCCCTTGGGGTCTGATACGCAGTATTTT. This codes for CAISPLGSDTQYF.

In this sample, this clonotype turned up many times. The chain joins TRBV28 to TRBJ2-3; TRBD2 agrees at 9 bases. There are 17 residues in the CDR3. Germline V lookup: CDR1 MDHEN, CDR2 SYDVKM. V dropped 6 bases and J dropped 4; count of bases not matched to a gene: 14. The CDR3 DNA sequence: TGTGCCAGCAGACCCCCCGGTGGAGCGGGAGGACCAGATACGCAGTATTTT. Translating gives CASRPPGGAGGPDTQYF. The variable domain in full, with the rest retrieved from reference TRBV28 and TRBJ2-3, is DVKVTQSSRYLVKRTGEKVFLECVQDMDHENMFWYRQDPGLGLRLIYFSYDVKMKEKGDIPEGYSVSREKKERFSLILESASTNQTSMYLCASRPPGGAGGPDTQYFGPGTRLTVL.

J is TRBJ2-2 and V is TRBV4-1; D possibly corresponds to TRBD2 (6 bases). The ends were cut back, 3 bases at V and 4 bases at J, with 9 bases in the middle. In germline, CDR1 is MGHRA, CDR2 YSYEKL. CDR3 length: 14 amino acids. The CDR3 reads CASSHGRSTGELFF. As DNA, the CDR3 is TGCGCCAGCAGCCATGGGAGGAGCACCGGGGAGCTGTTTTTT.

This clonotype appeared many times. The V call is TRBV6-6, the J call TRBJ2-5; a possible D gene is TRBD1 (6 bases). V lost 6 bases to trimming and J lost 1 base, with 15 bases between them. The CDR3 has 15 amino acids. Germline values: CDR1 MNHNY, CDR2 SVGAGI (reference sequence). The CDR3 loop is CASRKDSNLQETQYF. The CDR3 DNA follows: TGTGCCAGCAGAAAGGACAGCAACCTCCAAGAGACCCAGTACTTC.

J is TRBJ2-7 and V is TRBV6-1; D not resolved. The ends were cut back, 2 bases at V and 3 bases at J, with 8 bases in the middle. The CDR3 is 13 residues long. CDR1 is MNHNS, CDR2 SASEGT, per germline. CDR3 protein: CASSERPRYEQYF. The CDR3 coding sequence is TGTGCCAGCAGTGAAAGGCCCCGCTACGAGCAGTACTTC.

This chain links TRBV11-2 with TRBJ2-1, with D unclear. Germline CDR1 SGHAT, CDR2 FQNNGV. The CDR3 consists of 15 residues. The V end lost 2 bases, the J end lost 6 bases, and 14 bases lay between the germline ends. CDR3 protein: CASSLQGYTSNEQFF. The DNA for the CDR3 is TGTGCCAGCAGCTTACAAGGCTACACCTCCAATGAGCAGTTCTTC.

The chain joins TRBV10-3 to TRBJ2-2; TRBD1 might be the D (5 bases). Germline CDR1 ENHRY, CDR2 SYGVKD. This CDR3 region has 15 residues. Trimming removed 3 bases from V and 1 base from J, with 9 bases in between. The CDR3 nucleotides are TGTGCCATCAGTGACGGAAGGGGGAACACCGGGGAGCTGTTTTTT. Translated: CAISDGRGNTGELFF.

This clonotype was seen a handful of times. The chain combines TRBV28 with TRBJ1-6, with D unresolved. V was trimmed by 6 bases and J by 7 bases, leaving 13 bases between them. Per germline, CDR1 MDHEN and CDR2 SYDVKM. This CDR3 has 14 residues. In nucleotides, the CDR3 is TGTGCCAGCAGGACATGCCCCCGCAATTCACCCCTCCACTTT. It translates to CASRTCPRNSPLHF.

This chain uses TRBV7-2 with TRBJ2-3; D unclear. Germline-derived CDR1 and CDR2 are SGHTA and FQGNSA. The V end was cut by 5 bases, the J end by 8 bases, with 14 bases between. CDR3 length: 13 residues. The CDR3 coding sequence is TGTGCCAGCAGCATACCACCCGCCGGTACGCAGTATTTT. Amino acids: CASSIPPAGTQYF.

The gene calls are TRBV20-1 and TRBJ2-2; weak D call: TRBD1 (6 bases). Germline CDR1 is DFQATT and CDR2 is SNEGSKA (reference sequence). Trimming removed 4 bases from V and 5 bases from J, with 8 bases in between. The CDR3 runs 12 residues. CDR3 DNA: TGCAGTGCTAACCAGGGGACCGGGGAGCTGTTTTTT. Amino acids: CSANQGTGELFF.

Many counts were recorded for this clonotype. The gene calls are TRBV4-2 and TRBJ2-1; 13 bases match TRBD2. Germline CDR1 and CDR2: LGHNA and YNFKEQ. The trim removed 4 bases at V and 3 bases at J, leaving 6 bases unmatched. The CDR3 spans 17 residues. The CDR3 spells CASSPWTSGSNYNEQFF. CDR3 sequence (DNA): TGTGCCAGCAGCCCCTGGACTAGCGGGAGTAACTACAATGAGCAGTTCTTC.

The table lists this clonotype with a few counts. V is TRBV6-2 or TRBV6-3 and J is TRBJ1-4; tentatively, D is TRBD1 (6 bases). Looked up from germline, CDR1 is MNHEY and CDR2 is SVGEGT. V gave up 7 bases and J gave up 6 bases, with 18 bases separating them. The CDR3 loop spans 15 amino acids. CDR3 protein: CASTPADSSDEKLFF. DNA for the CDR3: TGTGCCAGCACCCCAGCGGACAGCTCAGATGAAAAACTGTTTTTT.

This clonotype was detected many times. The V and J genes are TRBV29-1 and TRBJ2-1; 7 bases line up with TRBD2. Germline assignment: CDR1 SQVTM and CDR2 ANQGSEA. The trim removed 8 bases at V and 7 bases at J, leaving 11 bases unmatched. This CDR3 has 13 amino acids. CDR3 loop: CSHGAGAGNEQFF. CDR3 DNA: TGCAGCCACGGGGCGGGAGCCGGTAATGAGCAGTTCTTC.

This chain links TRBV28 with TRBJ2-1, with D unclear. Germline CDR1 is MDHEN and CDR2 is SYDVKM. Trimming removed 7 bases at V and 13 bases at J, with 14 bases between. CDR3 length: 11 residues. The CDR3 spells CASTLAMRQFF. The CDR3 nucleotides read TGTGCCAGCACCCTCGCAATGCGTCAGTTCTTC.

The V and J genes are TRBV20-1 and TRBJ1-1; D unresolved. The V gene's germline CDR1 is DFQATT and CDR2 SNEGSKA (reference sequence). This CDR3 comprises 14 residues. V was pared by 1 base and J by 5 bases, with 14 bases between. The CDR3 loop reads CSARVAVGRTEAFF. DNA of the CDR3: TGCAGTGCTAGAGTGGCGGTAGGGAGGACTGAAGCTTTCTTT.

V is TRBV5-1 and J is TRBJ2-1; 7 bases match TRBD1. CDR3 size: 16 residues. CDR1 SGHRS and CDR2 YFSETQ come from the germline V gene. Trimming at V came to 1 base and at J to 4 bases, leaving 8 bases not matched to a gene. CDR3: CASSLRIDRAYNEQFF. The CDR3, as DNA: TGCGCCAGCAGCTTGCGAATCGACAGGGCTTACAATGAGCAGTTCTTC.

V gene TRBV28 combines with J gene TRBJ1-2; D gene ambiguous. The CDR3 is 14 amino acids. Germline CDR1 and CDR2: MDHEN and SYDVKM. Deletions cut 5 bases from V and 2 bases from J, with 12 bases between. The CDR3 region is CASSDPGRNYGYTF. CDR3 bases: TGTGCCAGCAGTGATCCTGGACGGAACTATGGCTACACCTTC.

This clonotype came up a few times. In nucleotides, the CDR3 is TGTGCCAGCAGTTATGCAGCGGGAAAGCCCTACGAGCAGTACTTC. It translates to CASSYAAGKPYEQYF. V gene TRBV6-5 combines with J gene TRBJ2-7; 7 nucleotides match TRBD2. Germline CDR1 and CDR2: MNHEY and SVGAGI. With V trimmed by 3 bases and J by 2 bases, 7 bases remained unmatched. The CDR3 spans 15 residues.

The V call is TRBV20-1, the J call TRBJ2-7; D unresolved. Trimming removed 3 bases from V and 4 bases from J, with 7 bases in between. Germline V lookup: CDR1 DFQATT, CDR2 SNEGSKA (reference sequence). The CDR3 totals 11 residues. Written as DNA, the CDR3 is TGCAGTGCTAGTCCCGCATACGAGCAGTACTTC. Amino acid sequence: CSASPAYEQYF.

This clonotype was recorded a few times. This chain joins TRBV5-1 and TRBJ2-7; TRBD2 is a possible D gene (5 bases). CDR3 length: 14 residues. The germline V gene encodes CDR1 SGHRS and CDR2 YFSETQ. Trimming stripped 0 bases from V and 5 bases from J, with 12 bases between. The DNA for the CDR3 is TGCGCCAGCAGCTTGGAAGAGGGCGGGCACGAGCAGTACTTC. It yields the protein CASSLEEGGHEQYF.

This clonotype was picked up a small number of times. The rearrangement uses TRBV29-1 and TRBJ2-4; 9 bases map to TRBD1. In germline, CDR1 is SQVTM, CDR2 ANQGSEA. The CDR3 covers 15 residues. With V trimmed by 6 bases and J by 4 bases, 10 bases remained unmatched. The CDR3 is CSVGVEGQGKNIQYF. CDR3 sequence (DNA): TGCAGCGTGGGGGTCGAGGGACAGGGAAAAAACATTCAGTACTTC.

The table lists this clonotype with a few counts. The chain combines TRBV5-1 with TRBJ1-1; TRBD1 might be the D (6 bases). Germline assignment: CDR1 SGHRS and CDR2 YFSETQ. V gave up 1 base and J gave up 1 base, with 11 bases separating them. The CDR3 has 15 amino acids. CDR3: CASSLQGRANTEAFF. DNA of the CDR3: TGCGCCAGCAGCTTGCAGGGGAGAGCGAACACTGAAGCTTTCTTT.

This clonotype was seen at least ten times. V is TRBV7-2 and J is TRBJ2-1, with 7 positions matching TRBD2. This CDR3 spans 13 amino acids. Per the germline V gene, CDR1 is SGHTA and CDR2 is FQGNSA. V gave up 5 bases and J gave up 9 bases; unmatched junction bases: 7. CDR3 nucleotides: TGTGCCAGCAGCCCTAGACTAGCCGGTGAGCAGTTCTTC. Its translation is CASSPRLAGEQFF.

The chain has TRBV12-3 or TRBV12-4 and TRBJ1-2; D is undetermined. Trimming shortened V by 2 bases and J by 5 bases, and 12 bases separated the two germline ends. This CDR3 region has 14 residues. The DNA for the CDR3 is TGTGCCAGCAGTTTATCGATCCGGAAGTATGGCTACACCTTC. This sequence encodes CASSLSIRKYGYTF.